This TCR beta chain is drawn from a study of T-cell memory formation after mild COVID-19. Turning to the study itself: In these data, TCR clusters were largely donor specific.

V shed 6 bases and J shed 1 base, with 10 bases lying between them. This CDR3 has 13 residues. This clonotype appeared many times. What it binds is unknown. Whole-study findings and limits: For contracting clones, CD4+ ones sat mainly in CM and EM, CD8+ in EMRA.

It was 5'RACE with constant-segment primers that produced the TCR alpha and TCR beta cDNA libraries, which carried sample barcodes and UMIs. One entry per CDR3 protein results from TCRdb running MiXCR on the 5' RACE reads. The sample yields roughly 580,000 distinct CDR3 sequences, approximately 19% seen once. Source material: PBMCs or a T cell subset sorted from them (not recorded which). V usage is TRBV12-3 or TRBV12-4 and J usage is TRBJ2-7; D remains unclear. The TCR sequence derives from an adult woman who had mild COVID-19 (a few samples of this study predate the infection). Cell type and time point are not known. CDR3 DNA sequence: TGTGCCAGCAGCCCGGGTTTTTCCTACGAGCAGTACTTC. Protein product: CASSPGFSYEQYF.